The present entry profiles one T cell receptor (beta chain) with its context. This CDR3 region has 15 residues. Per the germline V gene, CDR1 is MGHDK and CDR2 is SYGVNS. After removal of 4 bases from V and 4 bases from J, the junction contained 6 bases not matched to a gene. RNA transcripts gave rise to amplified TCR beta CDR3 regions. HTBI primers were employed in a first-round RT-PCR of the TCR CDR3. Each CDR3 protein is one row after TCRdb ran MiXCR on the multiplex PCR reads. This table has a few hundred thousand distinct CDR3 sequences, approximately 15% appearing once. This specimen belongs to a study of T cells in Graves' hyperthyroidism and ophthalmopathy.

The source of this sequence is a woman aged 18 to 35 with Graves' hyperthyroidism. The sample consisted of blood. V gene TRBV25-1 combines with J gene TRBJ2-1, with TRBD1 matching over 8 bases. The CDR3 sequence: CASSVGQGRYNEQFF. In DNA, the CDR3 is TGTGCCAGCAGTGTAGGACAGGGAAGGTACAATGAGCAGTTCTTC.